This TCR beta chain was captured in a study of cytomegalovirus exposure and HLA in healthy donors (dated by TCRdb to the late 2010s). Broadly, across the study: A later analysis indicated that the 90 to 150 validation repertoires were generated on the platform also employed for the roughly 720 repertoires of the first cohort. The study aimed to test whether signatures of past pathogen exposure could be identified by cataloging public T cell receptors. In addition to the first cohort of about 650 subjects, a separate validation cohort of approximately 130 different subjects was used. The study combined high-throughput TCR immunosequencing, statistical association of individual TCRs with disease status, and machine learning to predict cytomegalovirus infection status.

The method was the immunoSEQ multiplex PCR assay. The original pipeline was this. A statistical classification framework was built to diagnose cytomegalovirus status from the catalog of TCR beta chain sequences. TCRdb took over this immuneACCESS table, retaining in-frame rearrangements with V and J assigned. Such tables are incomplete; in checked studies, under half of the missing clones stem from an unresolved V gene, and the remainder is unexplained. The V and J calls and the clone size are those of that table, but D and trimming were determined from the DNA. The sample table lists roughly 280,000 clones, around 86% of them with a count of one. The ten largest clones capture approximately 1% of the sample. Separate from the approximately 700-subject first cohort, the validation cohort of roughly 120 subjects was the group to which the donors belonged. Counted from cysteine to phenylalanine, this CDR3 has 13 amino acids. Only CDR3 DNA remains: 39 bases, in frame from the first base. Per the germline V gene, SNHLY is the CDR1 and FYNNEI is the CDR2.

With regard to this clone: Its antigen is still unknown. A junction boundary mismatches the germline segment, possibly from a read error.

The investigation overall reported the following: In a later analysis, TCRs clustered in the first cohort were found to also tend to co-occur in the roughly 120 validation repertoires, with approximately 93% of cluster scores above 0. The authors suggested that the approach could potentially be generalized to other disease states and immunological phenotypes. The classifier was reported to diagnose cytomegalovirus status with high specificity and sensitivity in both the original and validation cohorts. In vitro tests confirmed that a few of the cytomegalovirus-associated TCR beta chains recognize cytomegalovirus antigens. The study gave a list of roughly 150 TCR beta chains associated with cytomegalovirus. Most TCR sequences were observed very rarely across donors, whereas some public TCRs were present in many individuals. A later analysis lacked HLA typing for the validation cohort, so it scored co-occurrence in that cohort across all 120 or so repertoires.

The clonotype comes from a woman between 18 and 29 years old in good health and CMV-seronegative. Sequencing used PBMCs. The V and J genes are TRBV2 and TRBJ2-5; TRBD2 fits 9 bases in the junction. Read as DNA, the sequence is TGTGCCAGCACAGGGACTAGCCAACAGACCCAGTACTTC. This sequence encodes CASTGTSQQTQYF. The reference TRBV2 and TRBJ2-5 proteins fill in what lies around the CDR3, so the full variable domain reads EPEVTQTPSHQVTQMGQEVILRCVPISNHLYFYWYRQILGQKVEFLVSFYNNEISEKSEIFDDQFSVERPDGSNFTLKIRSTKLEDSAMYFCASTGTSQQTQYFGPGTRLLVL.